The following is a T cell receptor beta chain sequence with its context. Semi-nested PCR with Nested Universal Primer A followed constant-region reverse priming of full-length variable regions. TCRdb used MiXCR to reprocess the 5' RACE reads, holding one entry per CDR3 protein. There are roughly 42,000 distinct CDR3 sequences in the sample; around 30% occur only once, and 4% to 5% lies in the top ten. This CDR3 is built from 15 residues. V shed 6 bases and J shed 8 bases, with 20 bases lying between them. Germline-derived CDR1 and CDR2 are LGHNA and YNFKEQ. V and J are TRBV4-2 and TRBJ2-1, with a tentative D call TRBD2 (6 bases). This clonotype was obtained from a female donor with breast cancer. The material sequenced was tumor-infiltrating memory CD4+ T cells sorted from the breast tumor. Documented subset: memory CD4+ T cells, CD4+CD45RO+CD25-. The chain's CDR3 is CASSPIVHTGDEQFF. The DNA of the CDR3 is TGTGCCAGCAGTCCAATTGTCCACACGGGGGATGAGCAGTTCTTC.